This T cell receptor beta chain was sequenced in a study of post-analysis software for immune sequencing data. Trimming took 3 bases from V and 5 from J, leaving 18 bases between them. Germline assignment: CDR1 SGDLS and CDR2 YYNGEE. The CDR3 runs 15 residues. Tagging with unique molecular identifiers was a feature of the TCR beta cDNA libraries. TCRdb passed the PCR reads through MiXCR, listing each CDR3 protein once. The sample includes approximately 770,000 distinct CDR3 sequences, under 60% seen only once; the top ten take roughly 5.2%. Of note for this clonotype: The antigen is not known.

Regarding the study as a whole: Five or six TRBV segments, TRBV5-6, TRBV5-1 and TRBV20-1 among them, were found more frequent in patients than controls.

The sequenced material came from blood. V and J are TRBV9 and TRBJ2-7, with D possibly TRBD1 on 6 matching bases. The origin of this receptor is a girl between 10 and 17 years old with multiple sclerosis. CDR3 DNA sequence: TGTGCCAGCAGCGGCCGGGACACAGAAAGGAACGAGCAGTACTTC. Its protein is CASSGRDTERNEQYF. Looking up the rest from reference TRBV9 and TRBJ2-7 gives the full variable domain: DSGVTQTPKHLITATGQRVTLRCSPRSGDLSVYWYQQSLDQGLQFLIQYYNGEERAKGNILERFSAQQFPDLHSELNLSSLELGDSALYFCASSGRDTERNEQYFGPGTRLTVT.